This T cell receptor beta chain was sequenced for a study of beta chain features in type 1 diabetes. In the study overall: No patient-donor differences in age, gender, total cells or subset yield. Study-wide results and caveats: Type 1 diabetes patients had moderately but significantly shorter TCRB CDR3s in all four CD4+ subsets.

Every isolated RNA sample was fully reverse transcribed, so sequencing captured expressed TCRB transcripts. The assay was immunoSEQ multiplex PCR, and TCRdb's table has in-frame clones only and misses some. The sample holds about 230,000 clones; about a sixth are singletons and the top ten take roughly 0.08%. Germline loops: CDR1 SQVTM, CDR2 ANQGSEA. The CDR3 spans 13 residues. V lost 3 bases and J 4 bases, leaving 10 bases between the germline ends. This clone came up a few times. Its antigen remains unknown. The clonotype was recovered from a young man with type 1 diabetes. Sequencing used naive CD4+ T cells from blood. The rearrangement uses TRBV29-1 and TRBJ2-1; a weak D match, TRBD2 (6 bases). The DNA of the CDR3 is TGCAGCGTTGAGGTGCTAGCGTACAATGAGCAGTTCTTC. This codes for CSVEVLAYNEQFF.